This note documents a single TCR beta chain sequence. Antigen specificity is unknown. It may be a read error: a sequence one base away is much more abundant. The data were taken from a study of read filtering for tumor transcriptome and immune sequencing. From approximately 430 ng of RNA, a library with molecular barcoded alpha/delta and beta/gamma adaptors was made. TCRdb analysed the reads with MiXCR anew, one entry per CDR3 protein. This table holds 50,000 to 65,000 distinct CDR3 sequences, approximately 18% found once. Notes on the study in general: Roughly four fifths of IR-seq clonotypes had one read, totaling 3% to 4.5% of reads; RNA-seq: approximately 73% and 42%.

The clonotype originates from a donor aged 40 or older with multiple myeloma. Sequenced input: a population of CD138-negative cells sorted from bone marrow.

This chain's CDR3 is CASSPGLAGAYEQYF. The CDR3 bases are TGTGCCAGCAGCCCAGGACTAGCGGGGGCCTACGAGCAGTACTTC. The chain has TRBV7-8 and TRBJ2-7; 13 bases fit TRBD2. This CDR3 spans 15 amino acids. V trimming: 5 bases; J trimming: 2 bases; junction bases outside the gene matches: 3. The V gene's germline CDR1 is SGHVS and CDR2 FQNEAQ.